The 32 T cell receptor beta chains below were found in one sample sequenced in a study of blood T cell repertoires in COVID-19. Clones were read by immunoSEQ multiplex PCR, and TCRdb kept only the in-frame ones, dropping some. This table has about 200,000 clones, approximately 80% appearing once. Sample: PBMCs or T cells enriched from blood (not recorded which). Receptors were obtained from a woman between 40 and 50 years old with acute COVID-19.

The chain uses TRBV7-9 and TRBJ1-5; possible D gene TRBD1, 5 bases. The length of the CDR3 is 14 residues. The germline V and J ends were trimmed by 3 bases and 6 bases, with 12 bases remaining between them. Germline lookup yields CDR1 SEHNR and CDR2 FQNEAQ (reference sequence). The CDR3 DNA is TGTGCCAGCAGCTTCTCCAGGGAAGGTCAGCCCCAGCATTTT. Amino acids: CASSFSREGQPQHF.

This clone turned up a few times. CDR3 loop: CAIRDLKANTGELFF. CDR3 sequence (DNA): TGTGCCATCAGAGACTTGAAGGCGAACACCGGGGAGCTGTTTTTT. The chain joins TRBV10-3 to TRBJ2-2; D gene uncertain. Germline V gene sequence: CDR1 ENHRY, CDR2 SYGVKD. V lost 6 bases to trimming and J lost 0 bases, with 11 bases between them. The CDR3 contains 15 residues.

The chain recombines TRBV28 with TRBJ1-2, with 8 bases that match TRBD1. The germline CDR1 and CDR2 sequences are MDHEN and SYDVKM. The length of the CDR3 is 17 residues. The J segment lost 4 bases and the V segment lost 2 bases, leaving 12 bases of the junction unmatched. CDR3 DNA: TGTGCCAGCAGTTTACCTACTTCGGGACAGGCGGGCTATGGCTACACCTTC. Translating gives CASSLPTSGQAGYGYTF.

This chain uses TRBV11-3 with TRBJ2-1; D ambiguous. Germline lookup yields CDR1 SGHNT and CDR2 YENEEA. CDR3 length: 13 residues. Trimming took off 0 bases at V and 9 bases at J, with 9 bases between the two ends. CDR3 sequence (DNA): TGTGCCAGCAGCTTAGACCTGTCCGGTGAGCAGTTCTTC. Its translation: CASSLDLSGEQFF.

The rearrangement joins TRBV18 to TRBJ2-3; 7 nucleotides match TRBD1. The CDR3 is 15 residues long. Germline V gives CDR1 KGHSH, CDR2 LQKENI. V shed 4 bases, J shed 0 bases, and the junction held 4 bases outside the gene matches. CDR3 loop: CASSRAQGSTDTQYF. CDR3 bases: TGTGCCAGCTCACGAGCACAGGGGAGCACAGATACGCAGTATTTT.

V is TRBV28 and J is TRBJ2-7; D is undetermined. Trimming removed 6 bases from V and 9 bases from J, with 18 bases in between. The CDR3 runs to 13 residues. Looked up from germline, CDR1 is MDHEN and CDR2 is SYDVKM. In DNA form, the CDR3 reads TGTGCCAGCAGCCCCGTATATCAACATGGGCAGTACTTC. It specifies CASSPVYQHGQYF.

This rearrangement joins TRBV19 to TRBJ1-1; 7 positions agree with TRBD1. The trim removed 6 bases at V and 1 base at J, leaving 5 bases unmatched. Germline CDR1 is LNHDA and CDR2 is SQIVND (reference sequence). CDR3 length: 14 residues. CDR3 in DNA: TGTGCCAGTAGGCAAGGGACAGCGAACACTGAAGCTTTCTTT. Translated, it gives CASRQGTANTEAFF.

CDR3 protein: CASSLASANGYTF. The CDR3 bases are TGTGCCAGCAGCTTAGCGAGCGCCAATGGCTACACCTTC. This chain connects TRBV7-2 to TRBJ1-2, with unresolved D. Trimming left V 0 bases short and J 6 bases short, with 8 bases between. CDR1 is SGHTA, CDR2 FQGNSA, per germline. The CDR3 consists of 13 residues.

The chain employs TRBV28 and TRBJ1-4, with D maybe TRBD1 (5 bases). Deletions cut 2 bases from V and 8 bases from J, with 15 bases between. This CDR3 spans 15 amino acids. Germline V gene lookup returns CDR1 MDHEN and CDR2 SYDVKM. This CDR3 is CASSLGGGRREKLFF. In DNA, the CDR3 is TGTGCCAGCAGTTTAGGCGGGGGGAGGAGGGAAAAACTGTTTTTT.

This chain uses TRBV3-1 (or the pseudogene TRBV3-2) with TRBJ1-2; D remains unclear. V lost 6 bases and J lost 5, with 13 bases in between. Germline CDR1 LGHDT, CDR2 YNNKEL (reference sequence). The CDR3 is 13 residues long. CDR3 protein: CASSRNQEYGYTF. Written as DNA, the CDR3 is TGTGCCAGCAGTAGAAATCAGGAATATGGCTACACCTTC.

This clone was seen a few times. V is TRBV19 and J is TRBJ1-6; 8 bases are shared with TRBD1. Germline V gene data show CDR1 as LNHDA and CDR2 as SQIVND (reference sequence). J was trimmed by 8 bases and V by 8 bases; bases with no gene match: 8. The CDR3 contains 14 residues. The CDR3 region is CASRRTGIDSPLHF. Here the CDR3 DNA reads TGTGCCAGTCGCCGGACAGGGATCGATTCACCCCTCCACTTT.

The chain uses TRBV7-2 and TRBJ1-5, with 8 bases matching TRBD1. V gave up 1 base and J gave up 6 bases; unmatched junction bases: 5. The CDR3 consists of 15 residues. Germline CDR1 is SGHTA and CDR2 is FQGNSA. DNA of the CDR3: TGTGCCAGCAGCTTAGAAGGGACAGGCAGTCAGCCCCAGCATTTT. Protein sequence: CASSLEGTGSQPQHF. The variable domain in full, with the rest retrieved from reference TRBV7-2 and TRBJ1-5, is GAGVSQSPSNKVTEKGKDVELRCDPISGHTALYWYRQSLGQGLEFLIYFQGNSAPDKSGLPSDRFSAERTGGSVSTLTIQRTQQEDSAVYLCASSLEGTGSQPQHFGDGTRLSIL.

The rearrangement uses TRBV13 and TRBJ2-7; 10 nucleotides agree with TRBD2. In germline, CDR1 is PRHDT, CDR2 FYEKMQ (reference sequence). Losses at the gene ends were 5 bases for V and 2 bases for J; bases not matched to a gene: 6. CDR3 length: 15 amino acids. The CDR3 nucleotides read TGTGCCAGCAGCCCCAGACTAGCGGGTGCCTACGAGCAGTACTTC. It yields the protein CASSPRLAGAYEQYF.

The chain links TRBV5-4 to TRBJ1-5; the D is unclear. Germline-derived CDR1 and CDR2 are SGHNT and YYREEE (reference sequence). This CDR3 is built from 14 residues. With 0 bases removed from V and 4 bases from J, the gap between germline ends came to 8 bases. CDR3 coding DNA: TGTGCCAGCAGCTTGGACAGCCGAAATCAGCCCCAGCATTTT. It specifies CASSLDSRNQPQHF.

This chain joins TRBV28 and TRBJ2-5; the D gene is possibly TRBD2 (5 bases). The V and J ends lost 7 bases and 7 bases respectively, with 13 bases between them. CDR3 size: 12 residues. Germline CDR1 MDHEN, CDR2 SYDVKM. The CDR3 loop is CASKSGARTQYF. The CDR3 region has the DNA TGTGCCAGCAAGAGCGGTGCTCGGACCCAGTACTTC.

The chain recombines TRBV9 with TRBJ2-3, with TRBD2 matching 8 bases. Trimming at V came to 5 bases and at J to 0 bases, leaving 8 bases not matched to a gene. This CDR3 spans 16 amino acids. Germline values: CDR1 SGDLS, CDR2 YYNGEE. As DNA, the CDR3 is TGTGCCAGCAGTTGGGAAGCGGGAGTTAGCACAGATACGCAGTATTTT. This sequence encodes CASSWEAGVSTDTQYF. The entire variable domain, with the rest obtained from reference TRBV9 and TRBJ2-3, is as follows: DSGVTQTPKHLITATGQRVTLRCSPRSGDLSVYWYQQSLDQGLQFLIQYYNGEERAKGNILERFSAQQFPDLHSELNLSSLELGDSALYFCASSWEAGVSTDTQYFGPGTRLTVL.

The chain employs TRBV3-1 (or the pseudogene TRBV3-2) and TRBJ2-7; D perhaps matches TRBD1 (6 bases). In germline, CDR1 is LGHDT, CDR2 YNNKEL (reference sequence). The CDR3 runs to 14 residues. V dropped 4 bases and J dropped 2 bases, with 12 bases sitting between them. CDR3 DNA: TGTGCCAGCAGCCCGCCGTGGACAGCCTACGAGCAGTACTTC. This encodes CASSPPWTAYEQYF.

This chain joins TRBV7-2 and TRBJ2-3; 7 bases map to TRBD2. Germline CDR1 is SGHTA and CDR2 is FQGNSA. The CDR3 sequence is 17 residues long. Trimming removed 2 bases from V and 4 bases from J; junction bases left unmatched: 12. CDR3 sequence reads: CASSLFGGTARPDTQYF. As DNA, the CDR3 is TGTGCCAGCAGCTTATTCGGGGGGACTGCGAGGCCAGATACGCAGTATTTT.

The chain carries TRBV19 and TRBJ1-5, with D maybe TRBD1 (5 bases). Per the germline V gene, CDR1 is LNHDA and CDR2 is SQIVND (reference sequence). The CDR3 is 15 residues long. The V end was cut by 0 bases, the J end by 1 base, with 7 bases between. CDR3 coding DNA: TGTGCCAGTAGTATAGACAGGGTAAGCAATCAGCCCCAGCATTTT. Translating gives CASSIDRVSNQPQHF.

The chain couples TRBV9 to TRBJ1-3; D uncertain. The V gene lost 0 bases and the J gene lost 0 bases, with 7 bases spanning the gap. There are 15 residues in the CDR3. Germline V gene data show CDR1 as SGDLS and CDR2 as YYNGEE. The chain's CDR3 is CASSVGLLSGNTIYF. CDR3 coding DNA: TGTGCCAGCAGCGTAGGACTCCTCTCTGGAAACACCATATATTTT.

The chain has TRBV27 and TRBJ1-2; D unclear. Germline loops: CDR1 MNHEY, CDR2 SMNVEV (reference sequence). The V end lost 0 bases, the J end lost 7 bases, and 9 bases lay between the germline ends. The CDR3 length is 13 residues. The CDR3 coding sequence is TGTGCCAGCAGTTTATCTGGGGAGGGTGGCTACACCTTC. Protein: CASSLSGEGGYTF.

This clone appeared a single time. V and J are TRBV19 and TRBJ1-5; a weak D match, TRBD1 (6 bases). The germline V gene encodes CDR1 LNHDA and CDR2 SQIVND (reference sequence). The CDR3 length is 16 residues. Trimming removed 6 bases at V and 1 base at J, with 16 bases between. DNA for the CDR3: TGTGCCAGTAGCCTCCCGAGGGGGGGCAGCAATCAGCCCCAGCATTTT. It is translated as CASSLPRGGSNQPQHF. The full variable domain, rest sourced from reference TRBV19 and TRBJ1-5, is DGGITQSPKYLFRKEGQNVTLSCEQNLNHDAMYWYRQDPGQGLRLIYYSQIVNDFQKGDIAEGYSVSREKKESFPLTVTSAQKNPTAFYLCASSLPRGGSNQPQHFGDGTRLSIL.

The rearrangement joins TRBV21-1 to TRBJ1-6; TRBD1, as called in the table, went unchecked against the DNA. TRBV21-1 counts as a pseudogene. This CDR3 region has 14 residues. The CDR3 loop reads CASSNRGTDSPLHF. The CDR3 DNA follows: TGTGCCAGCAGCAATCGTGGTACAGATTCACCCCTCCACTTT.

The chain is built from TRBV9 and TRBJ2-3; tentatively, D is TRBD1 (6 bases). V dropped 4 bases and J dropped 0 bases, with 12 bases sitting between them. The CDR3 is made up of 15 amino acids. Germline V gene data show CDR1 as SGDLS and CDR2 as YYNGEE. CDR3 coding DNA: TGTGCCAGCAGCACGTGGACAGCGAGCACAGATACGCAGTATTTT. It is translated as CASSTWTASTDTQYF. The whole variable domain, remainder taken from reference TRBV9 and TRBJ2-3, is DSGVTQTPKHLITATGQRVTLRCSPRSGDLSVYWYQQSLDQGLQFLIQYYNGEERAKGNILERFSAQQFPDLHSELNLSSLELGDSALYFCASSTWTASTDTQYFGPGTRLTVL.

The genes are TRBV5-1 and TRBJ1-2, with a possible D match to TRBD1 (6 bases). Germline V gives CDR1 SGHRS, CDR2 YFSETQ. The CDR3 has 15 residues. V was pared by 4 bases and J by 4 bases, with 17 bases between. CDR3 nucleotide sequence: TGCGCCAGCAGCCAGGACAGCCGAGGTGGCTATGGCTACACCTTC. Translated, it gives CASSQDSRGGYGYTF.

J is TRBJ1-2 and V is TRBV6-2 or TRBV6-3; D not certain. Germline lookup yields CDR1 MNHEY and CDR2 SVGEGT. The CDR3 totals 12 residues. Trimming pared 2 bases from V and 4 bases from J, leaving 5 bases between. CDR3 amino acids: CASSYNTYGYTF. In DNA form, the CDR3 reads TGTGCCAGCAGTTACAACACCTATGGCTACACCTTC.

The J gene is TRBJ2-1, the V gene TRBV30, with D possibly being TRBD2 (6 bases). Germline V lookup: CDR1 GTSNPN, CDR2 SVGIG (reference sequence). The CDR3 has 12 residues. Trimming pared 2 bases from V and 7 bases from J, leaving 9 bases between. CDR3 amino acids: CAWSKGLNEQFF. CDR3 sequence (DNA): TGTGCCTGGAGTAAGGGACTTAATGAGCAGTTCTTC.

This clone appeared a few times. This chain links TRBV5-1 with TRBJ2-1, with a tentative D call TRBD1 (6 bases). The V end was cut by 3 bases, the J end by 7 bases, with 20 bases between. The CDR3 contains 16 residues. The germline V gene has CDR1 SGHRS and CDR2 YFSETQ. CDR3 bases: TGCGCCAGCAGCTCAGCCACAACAGGGATCGGGAATGAGCAGTTCTTC. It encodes CASSSATTGIGNEQFF.

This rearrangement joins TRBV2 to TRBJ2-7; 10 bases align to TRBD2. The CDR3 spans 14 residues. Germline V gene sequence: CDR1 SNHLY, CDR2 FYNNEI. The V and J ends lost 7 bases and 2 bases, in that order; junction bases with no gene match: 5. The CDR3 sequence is CASTQSGRAYEQYF. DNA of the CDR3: TGTGCCAGCACCCAGAGCGGGAGGGCCTACGAGCAGTACTTC.

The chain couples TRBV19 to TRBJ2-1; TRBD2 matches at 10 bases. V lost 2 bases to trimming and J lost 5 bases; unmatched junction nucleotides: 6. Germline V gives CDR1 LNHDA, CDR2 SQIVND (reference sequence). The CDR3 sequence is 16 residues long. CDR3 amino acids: CASSITPSGRHNEQFF. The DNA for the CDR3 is TGTGCCAGTAGTATAACCCCTAGCGGGAGACACAATGAGCAGTTCTTC.

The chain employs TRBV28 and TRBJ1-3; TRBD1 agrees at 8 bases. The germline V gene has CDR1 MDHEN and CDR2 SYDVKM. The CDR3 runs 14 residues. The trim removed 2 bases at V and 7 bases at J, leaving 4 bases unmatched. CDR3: CASSLIRTGNTIYF. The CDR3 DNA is TGTGCCAGCAGTTTAATTCGGACAGGGAACACCATATATTTT. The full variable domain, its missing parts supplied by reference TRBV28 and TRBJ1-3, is DVKVTQSSRYLVKRTGEKVFLECVQDMDHENMFWYRQDPGLGLRLIYFSYDVKMKEKGDIPEGYSVSREKKERFSLILESASTNQTSMYLCASSLIRTGNTIYFGEGSWLTVV.

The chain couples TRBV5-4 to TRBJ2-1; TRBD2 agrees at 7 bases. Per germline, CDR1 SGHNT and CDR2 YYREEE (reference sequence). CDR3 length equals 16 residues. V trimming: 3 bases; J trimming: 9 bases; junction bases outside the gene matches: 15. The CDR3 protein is CASSSSGLSNEVEQFF. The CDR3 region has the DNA TGTGCCAGCAGCTCTTCGGGACTATCTAATGAGGTTGAGCAGTTCTTC.